This note documents a single T cell receptor (beta chain) sequence. Its cognate antigen is unknown. The data originate from a study of beta chain features in type 1 diabetes. Study-level findings and limits: In type 1 diabetes patients, VDJ junctions had fewer insertions; deletions at these junctions were more frequent.

The investigators reverse transcribed all of the isolated RNA, so they sequenced expressed TCRB transcripts. The table came from immunoSEQ multiplex PCR; TCRdb's copy has only in-frame clones and leaves some out. The top ten clones hold approximately 0.093% of a sample with 600,000 to 650,000 clones, 15% to 19% of them seen once. Germline V gene data show CDR1 as GTSNPN and CDR2 as SVGIG (reference sequence). The CDR3 contains 14 residues. V gave up 2 bases and J gave up 6 bases, with 17 bases separating them. V gene TRBV30 combines with J gene TRBJ2-7; the D call may be TRBD1 or TRBD2 (5 bases each). This clonotype was sampled from a young man in good health. The sequenced material came from naive CD4+ T cells from blood. The CDR3 protein is CAWSPPGPSVEQYF. DNA for the CDR3: TGTGCCTGGAGTCCCCCGGGACCTTCCGTCGAGCAGTACTTC.